The entry below describes one T cell receptor beta chain. As yet, its antigen is unknown. The record originates from a study of OX40 agonist ivuxolimab in advanced cancers. Study-level background: Head and neck, renal cell, melanoma or hepatocellular carcinoma were the cancers that dose-escalation patients had. Allowance was made for prior anti-PD-1, anti-PD-L1 or anti-CTLA-4 therapy, and around 44% had some.

This CDR3 is 16 amino acids long. V was shortened by 3 bases and J by 0 bases, with 11 bases between the two germline ends. Germline V gene sequence: CDR1 LNHDA, CDR2 SQIVND (reference sequence). Data came from immunoSEQ multiplex PCR; TCRdb stores just in-frame clones and leaves some out. The sample holds 60,000 to 80,000 clones, roughly 81% seen once. Study-wide results and limits: The expanded peripheral T cells' antigen specificity was not determined. On average, CD8+ T cells had more expanded clones than CD4+.

Sequenced material: CD4+ or CD8+ T cells sorted from blood, taken in a trial of the OX40 agonist ivuxolimab. This chain uses TRBV19 with TRBJ1-4; D is uncertain. The sequence was collected from an adult with an advanced solid tumor such as melanoma, head and neck, liver or kidney cancer. CDR3 residues: CASSMIQETTNEKLFF. The CDR3, as DNA: TGTGCCAGTAGTATGATCCAGGAAACAACTAATGAAAAACTGTTTTTT.